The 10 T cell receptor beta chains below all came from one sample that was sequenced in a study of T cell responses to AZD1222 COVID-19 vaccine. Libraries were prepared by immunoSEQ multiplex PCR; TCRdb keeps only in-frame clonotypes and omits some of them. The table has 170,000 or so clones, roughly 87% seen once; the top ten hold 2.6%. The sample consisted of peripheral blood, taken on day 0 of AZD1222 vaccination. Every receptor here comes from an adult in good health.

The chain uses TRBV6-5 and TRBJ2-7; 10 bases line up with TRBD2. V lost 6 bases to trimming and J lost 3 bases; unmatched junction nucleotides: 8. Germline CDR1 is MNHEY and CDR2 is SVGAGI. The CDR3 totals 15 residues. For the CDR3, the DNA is TGTGCCAGCAGCGATGGACTAGCGGCGGGCTACGAGCAGTACTTC. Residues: CASSDGLAAGYEQYF.

For the CDR3, the DNA is TGCAGCGCTGGGGACAGTTCAAATCAGCCCCAGCATTTT. Its translation: CSAGDSSNQPQHF. V usage is TRBV29-1 and J usage is TRBJ1-5; 7 nucleotides match TRBD1. The CDR3 has 13 amino acids. V lost 7 bases and J lost 4; bases outside the gene matches: 7. From germline, CDR1 is SQVTM and CDR2 ANQGSEA.

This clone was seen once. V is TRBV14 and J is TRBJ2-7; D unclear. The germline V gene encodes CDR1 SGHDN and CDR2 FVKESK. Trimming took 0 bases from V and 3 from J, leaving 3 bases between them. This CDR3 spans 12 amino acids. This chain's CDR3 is CASSQDSYEQYF. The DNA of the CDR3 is TGTGCCAGCAGCCAAGACAGCTACGAGCAGTACTTC. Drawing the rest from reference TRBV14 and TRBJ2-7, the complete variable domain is EAGVTQFPSHSVIEKGQTVTLRCDPISGHDNLYWYRRVMGKEIKFLLHFVKESKQDESGMPNNRFLAERTGGTYSTLKVQPAELEDSGVYFCASSQDSYEQYFGPGTRLTVT.

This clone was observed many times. In DNA form, the CDR3 reads TGTGCCAGTAGTATTCAGAGTAGGGGTGGCAATCAGCCCCAGCATTTT. Its protein product is CASSIQSRGGNQPQHF. V and J are TRBV19 and TRBJ1-5, with D possibly being TRBD1 (5 bases). The CDR3 covers 16 residues. The germline CDR1 and CDR2 sequences are LNHDA and SQIVND (reference sequence). V lost 3 bases and J 2 bases, leaving 14 bases between the germline ends.

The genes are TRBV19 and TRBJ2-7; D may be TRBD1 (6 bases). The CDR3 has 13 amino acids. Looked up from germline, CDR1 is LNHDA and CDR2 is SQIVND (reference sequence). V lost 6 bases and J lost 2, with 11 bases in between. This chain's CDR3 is CASRQQGTYEQYF. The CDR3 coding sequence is TGTGCCAGTAGACAACAGGGTACCTACGAGCAGTACTTC.

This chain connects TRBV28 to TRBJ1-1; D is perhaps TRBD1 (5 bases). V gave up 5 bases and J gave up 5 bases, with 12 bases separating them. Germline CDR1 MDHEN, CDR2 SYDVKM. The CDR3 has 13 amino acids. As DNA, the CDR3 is TGTGCCAGCAGTAGGAAGGGGAGTACTGAAGCTTTCTTT. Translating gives CASSRKGSTEAFF.

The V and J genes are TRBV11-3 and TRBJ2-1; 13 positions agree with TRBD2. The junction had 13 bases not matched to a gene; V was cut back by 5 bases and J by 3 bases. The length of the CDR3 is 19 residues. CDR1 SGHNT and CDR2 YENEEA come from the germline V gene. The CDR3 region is CASSPGLAGLYGSYNEQFF. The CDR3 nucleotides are TGTGCCAGCAGCCCGGGACTAGCGGGGCTCTACGGTAGCTACAATGAGCAGTTCTTC.

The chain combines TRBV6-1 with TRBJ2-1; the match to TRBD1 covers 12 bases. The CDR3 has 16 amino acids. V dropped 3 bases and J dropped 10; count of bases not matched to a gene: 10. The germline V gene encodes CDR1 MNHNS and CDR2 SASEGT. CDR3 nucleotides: TGTGCCAGCAGTGACCGACCCGGGACAGGGGGCAAGGAGCAGTTCTTC. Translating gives CASSDRPGTGGKEQFF.

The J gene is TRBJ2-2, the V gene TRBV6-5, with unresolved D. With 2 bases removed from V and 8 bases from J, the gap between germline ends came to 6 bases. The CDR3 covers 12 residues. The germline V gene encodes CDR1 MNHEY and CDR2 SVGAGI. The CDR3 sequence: CASSYPGGELFF. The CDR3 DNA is TGTGCCAGCAGTTACCCCGGAGGGGAGCTGTTTTTT.

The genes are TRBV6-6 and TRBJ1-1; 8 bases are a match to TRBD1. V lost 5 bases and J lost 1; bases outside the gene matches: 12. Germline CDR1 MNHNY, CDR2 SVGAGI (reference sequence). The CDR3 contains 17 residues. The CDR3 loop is CASSPTRTGGRNTEAFF. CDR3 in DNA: TGTGCCAGCAGTCCGACACGTACAGGGGGAAGGAACACTGAAGCTTTCTTT.